These 19 T cell receptor beta chains came from one sample sequenced in a study of T-cell reconstitution after alpha-beta-depleted transplantation in children. Preparation of the TCRbeta library involved a method that used unique molecular identifiers. Each CDR3 protein gets one entry after TCRdb re-called the PCR reads with MiXCR. The sample lists a few hundred thousand distinct CDR3 sequences, roughly a quarter occurring once. Here the sequenced sample was PBMCs, taken before TCRalphabeta/CD19-depleted stem cell transplant. Receptors were obtained from a boy younger than two with Wiskott-Aldrich syndrome, due to receive a stem cell transplant.

This clonotype was seen more than once but under ten times. V usage is TRBV5-1 and J usage is TRBJ2-6; D ambiguous. CDR1 SGHRS and CDR2 YFSETQ come from the germline V gene. V lost 0 bases, J lost 3 bases, and 10 bases lay in between. The CDR3 is made up of 16 amino acids. This chain's CDR3 is CASSLDPPDGANVLTF. The CDR3 DNA sequence: TGCGCCAGCAGCTTGGATCCTCCGGATGGGGCCAACGTCCTGACTTTC.

This clonotype was recorded a few times. This sequence joins TRBV6-1 and TRBJ2-4; possibly TRBD1 or TRBD2 for D (5 bases each). Germline V gene sequence: CDR1 MNHNS, CDR2 SASEGT. V was cut by 3 bases and J by 8 bases, with 8 bases left in between. This CDR3 is 12 amino acids long. The DNA of the CDR3 is TGTGCCAGCAGTGACCTGGGGGACATTCAGTACTTC. Residues: CASSDLGDIQYF.

The chain recombines TRBV5-1 with TRBJ1-5, with D possibly matching TRBD1 (5 bases). The germline V and J ends were trimmed by 0 bases and 3 bases, with 13 bases remaining between them. CDR3 length: 16 residues. Germline values: CDR1 SGHRS, CDR2 YFSETQ. The CDR3 DNA follows: TGCGCCAGCAGCTTGGGGGGGTTAGGGACCAATCAGCCCCAGCATTTT. Translated: CASSLGGLGTNQPQHF.

This clonotype appeared a few times. The chain joins TRBV7-2 to TRBJ2-7, with D uncertain. This CDR3 is built from 16 residues. Trimming removed 0 bases at V and 2 bases at J, with 14 bases between. In germline, CDR1 is SGHTA, CDR2 FQGNSA. The CDR3 DNA is TGTGCCAGCAGCTTAGCACTTACTTTAGTGCCCTACGAGCAGTACTTC. This sequence encodes CASSLALTLVPYEQYF.

This clonotype was counted between two and nine times. This CDR3 is CASSLSGQGFYEQFF. The CDR3 DNA reads as TGCGCCAGCAGCTTGTCAGGACAGGGTTTCTATGAGCAGTTCTTC. The chain recombines TRBV5-1 with TRBJ2-1; 8 bases map to TRBD1. J gave up 8 bases and V 1 base, and 8 bases lay outside the gene matches. The germline CDR1 and CDR2 sequences are SGHRS and YFSETQ. The CDR3 extends over 15 amino acids.

V and J are TRBV20-1 and TRBJ2-5, with D perhaps matching TRBD2 (5 bases). Per germline, CDR1 DFQATT and CDR2 SNEGSKA (reference sequence). V shed 4 bases and J shed 3 bases, with 9 bases lying between them. The CDR3 has 12 amino acids. The chain's CDR3 is CSAIGEKETQYF. CDR3 bases: TGCAGTGCTATCGGGGAGAAAGAGACCCAGTACTTC.

The chain links TRBV12-3 or TRBV12-4 to TRBJ2-2; weak D call: TRBD2 (6 bases). The CDR3 runs to 16 residues. Trimming took 6 bases from V and 1 from J, leaving 15 bases between them. CDR3 amino acids: CASSYEIAENTGELFF. CDR3 nucleotide sequence: TGTGCCAGCAGCTATGAAATAGCGGAGAACACCGGGGAGCTGTTTTTT.

V and J are TRBV10-3 and TRBJ2-1; 13 nucleotides match TRBD2. Germline V gives CDR1 ENHRY, CDR2 SYGVKD. There are 18 residues in the CDR3. The ends lost 2 bases at V and 0 bases at J; junction bases unmatched: 4. The CDR3 DNA follows: TGTGCCATCAGTGAGGGGACTAGCGGGATTAGCTCCTACAATGAGCAGTTCTTC. It specifies CAISEGTSGISSYNEQFF.

This clonotype was seen only a few times. CDR3 coding DNA: TGCAGCGTTGCGAGAGGAGCCAACTATGGCTACACCTTC. It translates to CSVARGANYGYTF. The gene calls are TRBV29-1 and TRBJ1-2; D remains unclear. Trimming stripped 4 bases from V and 2 bases from J, with 11 bases between. Germline assignment: CDR1 SQVTM and CDR2 ANQGSEA. The CDR3 loop spans 13 amino acids. Complete variable domain (other parts from reference TRBV29-1 and TRBJ1-2): SAVISQKPSRDICQRGTSLTIQCQVDSQVTMMFWYRQQPGQSLTLIATANQGSEATYESGFVIDKFPISRPNLTFSTLTVSNMSPEDSSIYLCSVARGANYGYTFGSGTRLTVV.

This clonotype was found a few times. This chain connects TRBV9 to TRBJ2-1, with D possibly TRBD1 on 5 matching bases. V gave up 4 bases and J gave up 8 bases, with 16 bases separating them. There are 14 residues in the CDR3. The germline V gene has CDR1 SGDLS and CDR2 YYNGEE. CDR3 amino acids: CASSPDVRGDEQFF. In DNA form, the CDR3 reads TGTGCCAGCAGCCCGGACGTTAGGGGCGATGAGCAGTTCTTC.

The gene calls are TRBV20-1 and TRBJ1-6, with D unresolved. Germline loops: CDR1 DFQATT, CDR2 SNEGSKA (reference sequence). Trimming shortened V by 3 bases and J by 0 bases, and 9 bases separated the two germline ends. The CDR3 has 15 residues. The CDR3 loop is CSARGRSSYNSPLHF. Written as DNA, the CDR3 is TGCAGTGCTAGGGGCAGGAGCTCCTATAATTCACCCCTCCACTTT.

This chain joins TRBV20-1 and TRBJ2-3, with D unresolved. V was cut by 6 bases and J by 6 bases, with 13 bases left in between. Per the germline V gene, CDR1 is DFQATT and CDR2 is SNEGSKA (reference sequence). This CDR3 has 12 amino acids. The CDR3: CSAALAPDTQYF. The CDR3 bases are TGCAGTGCCGCACTCGCGCCGGATACGCAGTATTTT.

This clonotype was detected a few times. The chain combines TRBV20-1 with TRBJ2-1; 10 positions agree with TRBD2. CDR1 and CDR2 (germline): DFQATT, SNEGSKA (reference sequence). The V and J ends lost 7 bases and 6 bases, in that order; junction bases with no gene match: 12. The CDR3 is 15 residues long. The CDR3 sequence is CSVNGILAGFNEQFF. Written as DNA, the CDR3 is TGCAGTGTCAATGGGATACTAGCGGGGTTCAATGAGCAGTTCTTC.

The chain carries TRBV4-1 and TRBJ2-5; 8 bases fit TRBD1. Germline CDR1 is MGHRA and CDR2 is YSYEKL. V shed 0 bases and J 7 bases; nucleotides not matched to a gene: 7. The CDR3 extends over 15 amino acids. The CDR3 reads CASSQESGGRGTQYF. Here the CDR3 DNA reads TGCGCCAGCAGCCAAGAGTCAGGGGGCCGGGGGACCCAGTACTTC.

The chain recombines TRBV12-3 or TRBV12-4 with TRBJ2-3; D might be TRBD2 (6 bases). The CDR3 runs 16 residues. V dropped 2 bases and J dropped 4 bases, with 16 bases sitting between them. The CDR3 loop is CASSLMAGKGSDTQYF. The CDR3 DNA follows: TGTGCCAGCAGTTTAATGGCGGGGAAAGGGTCAGATACGCAGTATTTT.

This clonotype has just a few counts. The V gene is TRBV5-1, the J gene TRBJ1-2; 7 nucleotides match TRBD1. Germline V gene data show CDR1 as SGHRS and CDR2 as YFSETQ. The CDR3 runs 13 residues. Trimming at V came to 3 bases and at J to 4 bases, leaving 3 bases not matched to a gene. The CDR3 region is CASSSTGAYGYTF. For the CDR3, the DNA is TGCGCCAGCAGCTCCACAGGGGCCTATGGCTACACCTTC. Based on the CDR3 plus reference TRBV5-1 and TRBJ1-2, the full variable domain is KAGVTQTPRYLIKTRGQQVTLSCSPISGHRSVSWYQQTPGQGLQFLFEYFSETQRNKGNFPGRFSGRQFSNSRSEMNVSTLELGDSALYLCASSSTGAYGYTFGSGTRLTVV.

The chain joins TRBV5-1 to TRBJ1-2; unclear D gene. Trimming pared 4 bases from V and 4 bases from J, leaving 14 bases between. In germline, CDR1 is SGHRS, CDR2 YFSETQ. The CDR3 has 14 amino acids. DNA for the CDR3: TGCGCCAGCAGCCCCGGAGGGTCAGTCTATGGCTACACCTTC. Protein: CASSPGGSVYGYTF.

This clonotype was observed a few times. V usage is TRBV7-9 and J usage is TRBJ2-7; D might be TRBD2 (5 bases). This CDR3 comprises 14 residues. The germline CDR1 and CDR2 sequences are SEHNR and FQNEAQ (reference sequence). Trimming cost V 1 base and J 0 bases, with 7 bases left between them. CDR3 in amino acids: CASSLGGISYEQYF. The CDR3 region has the DNA TGTGCCAGCAGCTTAGGAGGGATCTCCTACGAGCAGTACTTC.

J is TRBJ2-1 and V is TRBV4-2; D uncertain. The CDR3 loop spans 12 amino acids. Germline-derived CDR1 and CDR2 are LGHNA and YNFKEQ. V lost 0 bases and J lost 15, with 12 bases in between. CDR3 residues: CASSQDMGYRFF. CDR3 in DNA: TGTGCCAGCAGCCAAGATATGGGATATCGGTTCTTC.